Presented here are 13 T cell receptor beta chains from one specimen sequenced in a study of T cell responses to AZD1222 COVID-19 vaccine. Sequenced by immunoSEQ multiplex PCR; TCRdb stores in-frame clones only, minus some. The sample lists about 60,000 clones; 75% to 90% were seen once. This sample comprised peripheral blood, obtained 28 days after the second AZD1222 dose. The receptors shown here come from an adult who received the AZD1222 COVID-19 vaccine.

This clone is a singleton in its sample. DNA for the CDR3: TGTGCCTGTAGGGGGGACAGTAATAATGAAAAACTGTTTTTT. Translating gives CACRGDSNNEKLFF. The chain has TRBV2 and TRBJ1-4; 7 bases match TRBD1. The germline V gene encodes CDR1 SNHLY and CDR2 FYNNEI. The CDR3 contains 14 residues. Trimming at V came to 11 bases and at J to 4 bases, leaving 10 bases not matched to a gene.

The V call is TRBV25-1, the J call TRBJ2-1; a possible D gene is TRBD1 (6 bases). Deletions cut 1 base from V and 6 bases from J, with 16 bases between. Germline CDR1 reads MGHDK; CDR2 reads SYGVNS. The CDR3 consists of 16 residues. CDR3 loop: CASSESGTPRSNEQFF. The CDR3 coding sequence is TGTGCCAGCAGTGAATCCGGGACACCAAGATCCAATGAGCAGTTCTTC.

By share, this clone ranks as medium-sized. V usage is TRBV27 and J usage is TRBJ2-7; 9 bases match TRBD1. Trimming took 6 bases from V and 2 from J; bases not matched to a gene: 8. Germline V lookup: CDR1 MNHEY, CDR2 SMNVEV (reference sequence). The CDR3 has 15 residues. For the CDR3, the DNA is TGTGCCAGCAGCGTCTCGGGGACAGGGCCCTACGAGCAGTACTTC. Residues: CASSVSGTGPYEQYF.

The chain employs TRBV30 and TRBJ2-7; unclear D gene. Germline values: CDR1 GTSNPN, CDR2 SVGIG (reference sequence). Trimming took 0 bases from V and 9 from J, leaving 15 bases between them. This CDR3 has 13 residues. CDR3 residues: CAWSVYEIERQYF. The CDR3, as DNA: TGTGCCTGGAGTGTATATGAAATAGAAAGGCAGTACTTC.

The V and J genes are TRBV28 and TRBJ1-1, with D possibly being TRBD1 (6 bases). V gave up 8 bases and J gave up 4 bases, with 11 bases separating them. The CDR3 consists of 12 residues. CDR1 MDHEN and CDR2 SYDVKM come from the germline V gene. CDR3: CASVRGPTEAFF. The DNA of the CDR3 is TGTGCCAGCGTCCGGGGGCCCACTGAAGCTTTCTTT.

This clone was picked up one time. The genes are TRBV5-5 and TRBJ2-5; maybe TRBD1 (5 bases). Germline assignment: CDR1 SGHKS and CDR2 YYEKEE (reference sequence). V dropped 4 bases and J dropped 0 bases, with 10 bases sitting between them. This CDR3 comprises 14 residues. This CDR3 reads CASSPARDQETQYF. CDR3 in DNA: TGTGCCAGCAGCCCGGCCAGGGACCAAGAGACCCAGTACTTC. Complete variable domain (other parts from reference TRBV5-5 and TRBJ2-5): DAGVTQSPTHLIKTRGQQVTLRCSPISGHKSVSWYQQVLGQGPQFIFQYYEKEERGRGNFPDRFSARQFPNYSSELNVNALLLGDSALYLCASSPARDQETQYFGPGTRLLVL.

This rearrangement joins TRBV5-4 to TRBJ2-1; 9 bases align to TRBD2. This CDR3 contains 15 residues. Germline CDR1 SGHNT, CDR2 YYREEE (reference sequence). The ends lost 4 bases at V and 7 bases at J; junction bases unmatched: 9. CDR3 bases: TGTGCCAGCAGCCTCAGCGGGAGCGGGGGGAATGAGCAGTTCTTC. Protein product: CASSLSGSGGNEQFF.

The chain links TRBV28 to TRBJ2-5; the D gene is possibly TRBD2 (5 bases). CDR1 and CDR2 from the germline V gene are MDHEN and SYDVKM. This CDR3 comprises 14 residues. Trimming left V 3 bases short and J 4 bases short, with 12 bases between. CDR3 sequence (DNA): TGTGCCAGCAGTTTGGATTGGGCGGGAGAGACCCAGTACTTC. It codes for CASSLDWAGETQYF.

The CDR3: CASSFGAVNIQYF. The CDR3 nucleotides are TGTGCCAGCAGCTTTGGGGCCGTTAACATTCAGTACTTC. The chain carries TRBV7-9 and TRBJ2-4, with D possibly being TRBD1 (5 bases). CDR3 size: 13 residues. The germline V and J ends were trimmed by 3 bases and 7 bases, with 10 bases remaining between them. The germline V gene encodes CDR1 SEHNR and CDR2 FQNEAQ (reference sequence). Full variable domain (outside the CDR3, taken from reference TRBV7-9 and TRBJ2-4): DTGVSQNPRHKITKRGQNVTFRCDPISEHNRLYWYRQTLGQGPEFLTYFQNEAQLEKSRLLSDRFSAERPKGSFSTLEIQRTEQGDSAMYLCASSFGAVNIQYFGAGTRLSVL.

The CDR3 spells CASSLGQGPYNEQFF. In nucleotides, the CDR3 is TGTGCCAGCAGCCTTGGACAGGGCCCCTACAATGAGCAGTTCTTC. This rearrangement joins TRBV11-1 to TRBJ2-1; 8 bases align to TRBD1. V was clipped by 5 bases and J by 2 bases; unmatched bases: 5. Germline V lookup: CDR1 SGHAT, CDR2 FQDESV (reference sequence). The CDR3 runs to 15 residues. The whole variable domain, filled in from reference TRBV11-1 and TRBJ2-1, reads EAEVAQSPRYKITEKSQAVAFWCDPISGHATLYWYRQILGQGPELLVQFQDESVVDDSQLPKDRFSAERLKGVDSTLKIQPAELGDSAMYLCASSLGQGPYNEQFFGPGTRLTVL.

The CDR3 loop is CASSLGTDDTEAFF. DNA for the CDR3: TGCGCCAGCAGCTTAGGGACAGATGACACTGAAGCTTTCTTT. The genes are TRBV5-1 and TRBJ1-1; 7 positions match TRBD1. The junction had 4 bases not matched to a gene; V was cut back by 2 bases and J by 3 bases. The CDR3 runs to 14 residues. Germline assignment: CDR1 SGHRS and CDR2 YFSETQ.

This clone was observed once. V is TRBV19 and J is TRBJ1-6; 9 bases align to TRBD1. J was trimmed by 7 bases and V by 3 bases; bases with no gene match: 4. The CDR3 has 15 amino acids. Germline assignment: CDR1 LNHDA and CDR2 SQIVND (reference sequence). This chain's CDR3 is CASSIIGTGNSPLHF. DNA for the CDR3: TGTGCCAGTAGTATCATCGGGACAGGGAATTCACCCCTCCACTTT.

The chain carries TRBV10-2 and TRBJ2-3; 10 positions match TRBD2. V shed 9 bases and J 4 bases; nucleotides not matched to a gene: 4. The germline V gene has CDR1 WSHSY and CDR2 SAAADI. The CDR3 runs to 13 residues. CDR3 loop: CASQLAGADTQYF. The CDR3 DNA is TGCGCCAGTCAGCTAGCGGGAGCAGATACGCAGTATTTT.